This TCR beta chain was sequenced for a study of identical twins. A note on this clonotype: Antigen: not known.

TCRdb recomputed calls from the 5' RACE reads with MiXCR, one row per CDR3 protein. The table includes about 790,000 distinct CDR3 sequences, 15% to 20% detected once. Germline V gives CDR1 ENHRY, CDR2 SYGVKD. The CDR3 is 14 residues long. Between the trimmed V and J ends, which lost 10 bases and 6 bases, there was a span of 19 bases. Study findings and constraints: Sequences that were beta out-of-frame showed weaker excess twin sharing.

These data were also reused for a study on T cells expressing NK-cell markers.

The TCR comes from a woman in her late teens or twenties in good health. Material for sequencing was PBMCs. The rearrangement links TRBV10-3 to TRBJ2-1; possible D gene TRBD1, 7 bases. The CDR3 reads CATQGGQQVNEQFF. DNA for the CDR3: TGTGCCACCCAGGGGGGACAGCAGGTCAATGAGCAGTTCTTC.